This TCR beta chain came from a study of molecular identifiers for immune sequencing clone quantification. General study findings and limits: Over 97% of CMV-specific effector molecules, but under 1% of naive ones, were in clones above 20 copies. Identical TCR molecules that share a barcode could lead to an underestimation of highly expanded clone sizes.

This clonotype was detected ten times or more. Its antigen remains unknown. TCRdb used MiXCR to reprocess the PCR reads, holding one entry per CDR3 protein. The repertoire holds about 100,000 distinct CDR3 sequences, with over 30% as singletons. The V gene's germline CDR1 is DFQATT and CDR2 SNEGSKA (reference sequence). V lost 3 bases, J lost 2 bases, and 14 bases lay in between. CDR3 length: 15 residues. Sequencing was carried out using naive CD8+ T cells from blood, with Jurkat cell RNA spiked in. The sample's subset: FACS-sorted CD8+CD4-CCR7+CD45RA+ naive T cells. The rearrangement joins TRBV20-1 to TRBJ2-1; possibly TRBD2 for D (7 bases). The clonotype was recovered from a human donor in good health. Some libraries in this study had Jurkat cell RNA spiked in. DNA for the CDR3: TGCAGTGCTAGTGACCCGCGGGGGCCCTACAATGAGCAGTTCTTC. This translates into CSASDPRGPYNEQFF.